The rows below give T cell receptor beta chains drawn from one sample of a study of T cell responses to AZD1222 COVID-19 vaccine. Libraries were prepared by immunoSEQ multiplex PCR; TCRdb keeps only in-frame clonotypes and omits some of them. The sample lists about 120,000 clones; 90% were seen once. Sequences were derived from peripheral blood, sampled 28 days after the second dose of the MenACWY control vaccine. These receptor sequences come from an adult who received the MenACWY meningococcal vaccine as a control. The CDR3 runs from the conserved cysteine through the conserved F or W. D genes are given only for firm matches. Clone sizes are given selectively: once, few, many, or a class where the clone is expanded.

TRBJ1-2 | . | . | 12 | TRBV28 | TGTGCCAGCCTTGACAGGAACTATGGCTACACCTTC | CASLDRNYGYTF
TRBJ1-6 | TRBD1 | . | 14 | TRBV18 | TGTGCCAGCTCTCTGGACAGGGGGGGATCACCCCTCCACTTT | CASSLDRGGSPLHF
TRBJ2-3 | TRBD1 | . | 13 | TRBV28 | TGTGCCAGCACCGACAGGGTGTTAGATACGCAGTATTTT | CASTDRVLDTQYF
TRBJ2-1 | TRBD2 | . | 16 | TRBV5-1 | TGCGCCAGCAGCAGAGTTAGCGGGAGGACCTACAATGAGCAGTTCTTC | CASSRVSGRTYNEQFF
TRBJ1-5 | . | . | 22 | TRBV21-1 | TGTGCCAGCAGCAAATTGGGGCACCAAAATGTGGAACAGGGTGTGAAGGATCAGCCCCAGCATTTT | CASSKLGHQNVEQGVKDQPQHF
TRBJ2-2 | . | . | 14 | TRBV7-9 | TGTGCCAGCAGCTTAGCGATGAACACCGGGGAGCTGTTTTTT | CASSLAMNTGELFF
TRBJ1-3 | . | . | 13 | TRBV27 | TGTGCCAGCAGTTTTTCCGGTGGAAACACCATATATTTT | CASSFSGGNTIYF
TRBJ1-2 | TRBD1 | few | 13 | TRBV6-5 | TGTGCCAGCAGTTACGGACAGGACTATGGCTACACCTTC | CASSYGQDYGYTF
TRBJ2-1 | . | . | 12 | TRBV2 | TGTGCCAGCAGTGAACGGAACAATGAGCAGTTCTTC | CASSERNNEQFF
TRBJ2-3 | . | . | 16 | TRBV2 | TGTGCCAGCAGTGAAGAGTGGGTAGGGGCCGCAGATACGCAGTATTTT | CASSEEWVGAADTQYF
TRBJ1-6 | . | . | 14 | TRBV6-1 | TGTGCCAGCAGTGACCGCTGGAATAATTCACCCCTCCACTTT | CASSDRWNNSPLHF
TRBJ2-4 | TRBD2 | . | 19 | TRBV3-1/TRBV3-2 | TGTGCCAGCAGCCAAGAGGGCCTAGCGGGACATCCCCCCAAAAACATTCAGTACTTC | CASSQEGLAGHPPKNIQYF
TRBJ2-3 | . | . | 15 | TRBV10-1 | TGCGCCAGCAGTGATTCGCTCAGGGACACAGATACGCAGTATTTT | CASSDSLRDTDTQYF
TRBJ2-1 | . | . | 12 | TRBV6-5 | TGTGCCAGCACGGGCGCCTACAATGAGCAGTTCTTC | CASTGAYNEQFF
TRBJ1-2 | . | . | 16 | TRBV7-2 | TGTGCCAGCAGCTTAGCGCGCGGAGGGACTAACTATGGCTACACCTTC | CASSLARGGTNYGYTF
TRBJ1-2 | . | once | 13 | TRBV6-6 | TGTGCCAGCAGTTACGCCGACGGCTATGGCTACACCTTC | CASSYADGYGYTF
TRBJ1-2 | . | . | 12 | TRBV2 | TGTGCCAGCAGTGAATTGGGGGGTGGCTACACCTTC | CASSELGGGYTF
TRBJ1-4 | . | . | 15 | TRBV7-9 | TGTGCCAGCAGACTACAGTTTGCAACTAATGAAAAACTGTTTTTT | CASRLQFATNEKLFF
TRBJ2-5 | TRBD2 | . | 15 | TRBV7-2 | TGTGCCAGCAGTCAAAATAGCGGGAAGCAAGAGACCCAGTACTTC | CASSQNSGKQETQYF
TRBJ2-3 | . | . | 16 | TRBV6-2/TRBV6-3 | TGTGCCAGCAGTAGTATGGACAGCTACTTCACAGATACGCAGTATTTT | CASSSMDSYFTDTQYF
TRBJ2-7 | TRBD2 | . | 15 | TRBV6-5 | TGTGCCAGCAGTTACCCGCTAGCGGGAATCTACGAGCAGTACTTC | CASSYPLAGIYEQYF
TRBJ2-7 | TRBD1 | once | 15 | TRBV4-2 | TGTGCCAGCAGCCAATCTCCACAGGGGGGATACGAGCAGTACTTC | CASSQSPQGGYEQYF
TRBJ1-2 | TRBD1 | . | 15 | TRBV19 | TGTGCCAGTAGTACTCAGACAGGGGGTATCTATGGCTACACCTTC | CASSTQTGGIYGYTF
TRBJ2-1 | . | . | 15 | TRBV5-4 | TGTGCCAGCCTGAATCGCGAGAGCTCCTACAATGAGCAGTTCTTC | CASLNRESSYNEQFF
TRBJ1-1 | . | . | 13 | TRBV10-2 | TGCGCCAGCAGTGAGACGACAGCCACTGAAGCTTTCTTT | CASSETTATEAFF
TRBJ1-6 | . | . | 16 | TRBV27 | TGTGCCAGCAGGGAGGCCCGCGGGTCCTATAATTCACCCCTCCACTTT | CASREARGSYNSPLHF
TRBJ2-1 | TRBD2 | . | 17 | TRBV6-6 | TGTGCCAGCAGTCCCGGACTAGCGGGCATCTCCTACAATGAGCAGTTCTTC | CASSPGLAGISYNEQFF
TRBJ2-5 | . | . | 15 | TRBV5-5 | TGTGCCAGCAGCTTGGTGGCAGCATCTAAAGAGACCCAGTACTTC | CASSLVAASKETQYF
TRBJ2-6 | TRBD1 | . | 18 | TRBV2 | TGTGCCAGCAGACCGGGACAGGGGGCGCAGGCTGGGGCCAACGTCCTGACTTTC | CASRPGQGAQAGANVLTF
TRBJ2-3 | . | . | 14 | TRBV10-2 | TGCGCCAGCAGTGAGACGGGAAGCACAGATACGCAGTATTTT | CASSETGSTDTQYF
TRBJ1-1 | . | once | 15 | TRBV4-1 | TGCGCCAGCAGCACCGGGGGGTTCATGAACACTGAAGCTTTCTTT | CASSTGGFMNTEAFF
TRBJ2-2 | TRBD2 | . | 16 | TRBV7-2 | TGTGCCAGCAGCAGAGACGCGGGAGTCGGGCCCGGGGAGCTGTTTTTT | CASSRDAGVGPGELFF
TRBJ1-2 | TRBD1 | . | 15 | TRBV9 | TGTGCCAGCAGCGGACCGGGACAGGGGGCGCTTGGCTACACCTTC | CASSGPGQGALGYTF
TRBJ1-6 | . | . | 14 | TRBV6-2/TRBV6-3 | TGTGCCAGCAGTTTGGACAGCAGCAGGGGACCCCTCCACTTT | CASSLDSSRGPLHF
TRBJ1-1 | . | . | 14 | TRBV9 | TGTGCCAGCAGCGTGTGGGGCGTGAACACTGAAGCTTTCTTT | CASSVWGVNTEAFF
TRBJ1-1 | . | . | 16 | TRBV11-2 | TGTGCCAGCAGCGCCCGTGGGAGGGGGGCGAACACTGAAGCTTTCTTT | CASSARGRGANTEAFF
TRBJ2-3 | . | . | 13 | TRBV27 | TGTGCCAGCAGTTTAAGGGGCACAGATACGCAGTATTTT | CASSLRGTDTQYF
TRBJ1-2 | . | once | 12 | TRBV28 | TGTGCCAGCAGTAAGACAGTTTATGGCTACACCTTC | CASSKTVYGYTF
TRBJ2-6 | . | . | 17 | TRBV9 | TGTGCCAGCAGCGTAGTCAGCACCAGCTCTGGGGCCAACGTCCTGACTTTC | CASSVVSTSSGANVLTF
TRBJ2-7 | TRBD1 | . | 15 | TRBV3-1/TRBV3-2 | TGTGCCAGCAGCCAGCCCAACAGGGGATTGGGTGAGCAGTACTTC | CASSQPNRGLGEQYF
TRBJ2-5 | . | . | 14 | TRBV15 | TGTGCCACCAGCAGAGATCCCGGACAGGAGACCCAGTACTTC | CATSRDPGQETQYF
TRBJ2-1 | . | . | 13 | TRBV19 | TGTGCCAGTAGTATCAATAATTGGAGTGAGCAGTTCTTC | CASSINNWSEQFF
TRBJ2-5 | . | few | 17 | TRBV7-7 | TGTGCCAGCAGCTTAGGATTCGGGAGTAGGGCGCAAGAGACCCAGTACTTC | CASSLGFGSRAQETQYF
TRBJ2-7 | . | . | 14 | TRBV6-5 | TGTGCCAGCAGTTACTCTGGACAGTCCTACGAGCAGTACTTC | CASSYSGQSYEQYF
TRBJ2-3 | . | . | 17 | TRBV5-8 | TGTGCCAGCAGCCCAGAGACGGGGAAAAGTGGCACAGATACGCAGTATTTT | CASSPETGKSGTDTQYF
TRBJ2-5 | . | once | 14 | TRBV18 | TGTGCCAGCTCACCAACAGGGGGGGAAGAGACCCAGTACTTC | CASSPTGGEETQYF
TRBJ2-2 | . | . | 14 | TRBV7-2 | TGTGCCAGCAGCTGGAGGGGGAGGACCGGGGAGCTGTTTTTT | CASSWRGRTGELFF
TRBJ1-6 | TRBD1 | . | 15 | TRBV15 | TGTGCCACCAGCAGAGATCAGGGGGATAATTCACCCCTCCACTTT | CATSRDQGDNSPLHF
TRBJ1-5 | TRBD1 | . | 15 | TRBV2 | TGTGCCAGCAGCGCCGACAGGGGATACAATCAGCCCCAGCATTTT | CASSADRGYNQPQHF
TRBJ1-2 | TRBD1 | once | 16 | TRBV20-1 | TGCAGTGCTAGTACCCCTCCCGACAGGGGAGGCTATGGCTACACCTTC | CSASTPPDRGGYGYTF